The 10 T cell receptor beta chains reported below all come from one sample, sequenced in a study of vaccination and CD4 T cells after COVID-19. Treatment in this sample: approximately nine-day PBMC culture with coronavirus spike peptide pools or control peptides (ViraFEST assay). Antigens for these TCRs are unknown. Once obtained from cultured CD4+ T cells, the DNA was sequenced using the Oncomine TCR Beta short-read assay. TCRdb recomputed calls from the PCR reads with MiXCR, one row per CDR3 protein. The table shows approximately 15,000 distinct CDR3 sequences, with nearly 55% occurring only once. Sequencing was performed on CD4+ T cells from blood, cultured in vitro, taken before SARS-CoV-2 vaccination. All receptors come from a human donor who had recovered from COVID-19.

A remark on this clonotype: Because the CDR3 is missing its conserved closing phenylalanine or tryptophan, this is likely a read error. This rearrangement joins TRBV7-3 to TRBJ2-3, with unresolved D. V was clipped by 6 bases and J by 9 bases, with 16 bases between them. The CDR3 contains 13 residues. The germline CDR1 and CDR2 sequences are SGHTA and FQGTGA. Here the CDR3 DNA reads TGTGCCAGCAGTCTTAGGATCGAAGGGACGCAGTATCTT. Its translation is CASSLRIEGTQYL.

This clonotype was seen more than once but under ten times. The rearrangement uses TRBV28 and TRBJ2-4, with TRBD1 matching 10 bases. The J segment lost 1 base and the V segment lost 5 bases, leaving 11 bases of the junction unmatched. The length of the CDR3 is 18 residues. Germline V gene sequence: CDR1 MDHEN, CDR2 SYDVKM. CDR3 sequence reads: CASSRAGTGALAKNIQYF. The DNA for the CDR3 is TGTGCCAGCAGTAGAGCCGGGACAGGGGCTTTGGCCAAAAACATTCAGTACTTC.

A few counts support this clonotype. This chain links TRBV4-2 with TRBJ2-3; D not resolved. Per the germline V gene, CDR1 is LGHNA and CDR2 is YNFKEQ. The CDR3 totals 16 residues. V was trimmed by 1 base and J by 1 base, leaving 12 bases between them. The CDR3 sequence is CASSQVRLSGTDTQYF. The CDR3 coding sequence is TGTGCCAGCAGCCAAGTGCGTCTCTCTGGCACAGATACGCAGTATTTT.

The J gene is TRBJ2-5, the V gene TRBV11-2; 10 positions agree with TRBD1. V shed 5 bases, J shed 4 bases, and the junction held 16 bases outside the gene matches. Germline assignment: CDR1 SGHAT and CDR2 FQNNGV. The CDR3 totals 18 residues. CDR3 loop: CASSPKIRDRGRGETQYF. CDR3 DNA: TGTGCCAGCAGCCCTAAGATACGAGACAGGGGGCGCGGAGAGACCCAGTACTTC.

CDR3 coding DNA: TGTGCCAGGTCCACAGATACGCAGTATTTT. This translates into CARSTDTQYF. The V gene is TRBV7-2, the J gene TRBJ2-3; no reliable D call. Germline values: CDR1 SGHTA, CDR2 FQGNSA. The CDR3 is 10 amino acids. Trimming took off 9 bases at V and 2 bases at J, with 3 bases between the two ends. Full variable domain (remainder filled in from reference TRBV7-2 and TRBJ2-3): GAGVSQSPSNKVTEKGKDVELRCDPISGHTALYWYRQSLGQGLEFLIYFQGNSAPDKSGLPSDRFSAERTGGSVSTLTIQRTQQEDSAVYLCARSTDTQYFGPGTRLTVL.

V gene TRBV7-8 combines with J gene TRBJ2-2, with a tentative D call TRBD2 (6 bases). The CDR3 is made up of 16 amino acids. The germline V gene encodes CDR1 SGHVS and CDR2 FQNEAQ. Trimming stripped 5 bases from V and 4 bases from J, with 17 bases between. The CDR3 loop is CASSTPTRSGTGELFF. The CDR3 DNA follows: TGTGCCAGCAGCACACCGACTAGGTCGGGCACCGGGGAGCTGTTTTTT.

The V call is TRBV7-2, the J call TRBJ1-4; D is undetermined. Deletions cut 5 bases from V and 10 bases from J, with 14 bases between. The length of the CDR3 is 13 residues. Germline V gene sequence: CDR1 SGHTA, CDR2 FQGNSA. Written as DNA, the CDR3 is TGTGCCAGCAGCCAGAGCCAGGCGGGAAAACTGTTTTTT. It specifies CASSQSQAGKLFF. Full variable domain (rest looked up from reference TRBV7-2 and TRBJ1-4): GAGVSQSPSNKVTEKGKDVELRCDPISGHTALYWYRQSLGQGLEFLIYFQGNSAPDKSGLPSDRFSAERTGGSVSTLTIQRTQQEDSAVYLCASSQSQAGKLFFGSGTQLSVL.

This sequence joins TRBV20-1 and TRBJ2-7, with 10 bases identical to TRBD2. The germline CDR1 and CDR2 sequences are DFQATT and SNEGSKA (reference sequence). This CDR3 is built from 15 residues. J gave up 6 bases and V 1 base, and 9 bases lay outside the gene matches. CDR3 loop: CSARGLAGPLGEQYF. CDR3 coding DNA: TGCAGTGCTAGAGGACTAGCGGGTCCTTTGGGCGAGCAGTACTTC.

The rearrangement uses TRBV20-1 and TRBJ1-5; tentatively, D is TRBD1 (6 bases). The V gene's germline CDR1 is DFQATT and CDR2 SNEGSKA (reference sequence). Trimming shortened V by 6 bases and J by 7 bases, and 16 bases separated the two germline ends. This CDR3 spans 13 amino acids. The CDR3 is CSANRELNQPQHF. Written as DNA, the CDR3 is TGCAGTGCAAACAGGGAGCTCAACCAGCCCCAGCATTTT.

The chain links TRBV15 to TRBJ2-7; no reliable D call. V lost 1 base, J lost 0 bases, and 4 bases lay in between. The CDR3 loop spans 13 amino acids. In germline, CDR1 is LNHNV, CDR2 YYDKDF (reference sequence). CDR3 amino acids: CATSRGISYEQYF. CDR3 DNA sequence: TGTGCCACCAGCAGAGGTATCTCCTACGAGCAGTACTTC.